One and the same sample provided the 3 T cell receptor beta chains below, sequenced in a study of T-cell reconstitution after alpha-beta-depleted transplantation in children. This sample's TCRbeta library carried unique molecular identifier barcodes. Each CDR3 protein gets one entry after TCRdb re-called the PCR reads with MiXCR. The repertoire consists of 360,000 or so distinct CDR3 sequences, with 20% occurring once and the leading ten covering 3.8%. Source: PBMCs from the stem cell graft donor, taken from the stem cell graft. The receptors shown here come from a human donor who donated a stem cell graft to a child with acute myeloid leukemia.

The genes are TRBV7-8 and TRBJ2-7; 7 nucleotides match TRBD2. With 0 bases clipped from V and 7 bases from J, the junction kept 12 bases outside the gene matches. The germline CDR1 and CDR2 sequences are SGHVS and FQNEAQ. This CDR3 is 16 amino acids long. CDR3 coding DNA: TGTGCCAGCAGCTTAGCTTCAAACCGGGACTACGGAGAGCAGTACTTC. This codes for CASSLASNRDYGEQYF.

In its sample, this clonotype was seen many times. The rearrangement links TRBV21-1 to TRBJ2-5; no check of the table's D call, TRBD2, against the DNA was made. TRBV21-1 is flagged as a pseudogene. The length of the CDR3 is 14 residues. The CDR3 coding sequence is TGTGCCAGCAGCAAACAGGCGGGGTGGGAGACCCAGTACTTC. Translating gives CASSKQAGWETQYF.

A few counts support this clonotype. The V gene is TRBV6-5, the J gene TRBJ1-2; D not resolved. V gave up 0 bases and J gave up 2 bases, with 7 bases separating them. Germline V gene lookup returns CDR1 MNHEY and CDR2 SVGAGI. This CDR3 has 14 amino acids. The CDR3 DNA follows: TGTGCCAGCAGTTACTCTGCCGCCAACTATGGCTACACCTTC. Protein product: CASSYSAANYGYTF.